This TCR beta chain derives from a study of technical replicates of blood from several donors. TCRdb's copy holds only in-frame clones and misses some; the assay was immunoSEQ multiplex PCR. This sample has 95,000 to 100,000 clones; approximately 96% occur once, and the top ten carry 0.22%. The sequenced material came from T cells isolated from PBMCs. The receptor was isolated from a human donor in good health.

This CDR3 reads CASSLSARQGHGNTIYF. The CDR3 nucleotides are TGTGCCAGCAGTTTATCCGCTCGACAGGGGCATGGAAACACCATATATTTT. The chain combines TRBV28 with TRBJ1-3; 8 bases align to TRBD1. Germline CDR1 is MDHEN and CDR2 is SYDVKM. The CDR3 is 17 residues long. V shed 1 base and J 3 bases; nucleotides not matched to a gene: 8. The complete variable domain, with remaining parts taken from reference TRBV28 and TRBJ1-3, reads DVKVTQSSRYLVKRTGEKVFLECVQDMDHENMFWYRQDPGLGLRLIYFSYDVKMKEKGDIPEGYSVSREKKERFSLILESASTNQTSMYLCASSLSARQGHGNTIYFGEGSWLTVV.